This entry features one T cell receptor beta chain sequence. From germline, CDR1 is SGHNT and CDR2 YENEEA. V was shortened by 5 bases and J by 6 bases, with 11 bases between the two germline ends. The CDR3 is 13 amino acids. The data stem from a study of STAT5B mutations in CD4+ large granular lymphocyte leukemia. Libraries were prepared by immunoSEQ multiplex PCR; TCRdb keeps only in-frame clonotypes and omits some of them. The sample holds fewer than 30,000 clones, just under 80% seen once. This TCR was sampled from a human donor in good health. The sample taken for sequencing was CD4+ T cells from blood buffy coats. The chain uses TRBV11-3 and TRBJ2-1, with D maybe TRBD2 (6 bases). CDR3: CASSQLATNEQFF. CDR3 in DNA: TGTGCCAGCAGCCAACTAGCTACCAATGAGCAGTTCTTC. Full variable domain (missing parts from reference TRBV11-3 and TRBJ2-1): EAGVVQSPRYKIIEKKQPVAFWCNPISGHNTLYWYLQNLGQGPELLIRYENEEAVDDSQLPKDRFSAERLKGVDSTLKIQPAELGDSAVYLCASSQLATNEQFFGPGTRLTVL.